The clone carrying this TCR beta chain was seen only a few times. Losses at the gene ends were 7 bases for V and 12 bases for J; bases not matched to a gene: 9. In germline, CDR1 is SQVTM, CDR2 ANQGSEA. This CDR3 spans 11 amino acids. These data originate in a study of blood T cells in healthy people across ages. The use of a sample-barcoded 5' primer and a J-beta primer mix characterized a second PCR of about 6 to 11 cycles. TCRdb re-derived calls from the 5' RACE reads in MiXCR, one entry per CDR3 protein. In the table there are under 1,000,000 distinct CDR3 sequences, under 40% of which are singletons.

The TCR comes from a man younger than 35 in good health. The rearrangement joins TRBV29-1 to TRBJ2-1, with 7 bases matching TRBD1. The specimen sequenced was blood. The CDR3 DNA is TGCAGCGCCGACAGGGACGCCCCGCAGTTCTTC. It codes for CSADRDAPQFF.